The present T cell receptor (beta chain) was sequenced within a study of T cell repertoires in cytomegalovirus infection (dated by TCRdb to the late 2010s). Regarding the complete study: Donor HLA type was relevant to the analysis, because carriage of CMV infection together with the matching HLA type was indicated by public TCR beta signatures. The paper as a whole reports these results and caveats: Carriers of CMV infection plus the relevant HLA type were discriminated by the cumulative frequency of public TCR beta family members in the study cohort and in an independent approximately 340-donor cohort. In the ex vivo response, HLA-C-restricted CMV-specific TCR beta clonotypes were dominant, and in two of eight donors the single most frequent clonotype came from this HLA-C-restricted group.

The sample holds many counts of this clonotype. The antigen it binds to is not known. One base away there is no much larger clone; base qualities are not given. V loses 6 bases, J loses 0 bases, and the germline ends lie 5 bases apart. Via the germline V gene, CDR1 is SGHTA and CDR2 FQGNSA. Including cysteine and phenylalanine, the CDR3 has 13 amino acids. Only the CDR3 portion is preserved as DNA: 39 bases, with reading frame beginning at the first base. TCRdb shows the sequencer as Illumina HiSeq 1500. TCRdb redid the processing of the public reads, applying fastp at Q25 and MiXCR, and retained in-frame beta chains. Rows with one shared CDR3 protein collapse into an entry with the most common genes and DNA. Present in this sample are 150,000 or so distinct CDR3 sequences, about 6.3% of which were seen just once. The ten top clones hold roughly 18% of the sample.

The chain employs TRBV7-2 and TRBJ1-4, with no confidently assigned D gene. The TCR sequence derives from a human donor in good health (CMV status not recorded). Some clones in this sample may be carry-over from other donors' samples. Material: PBMCs. The DNA reads TGTGCCAGCAGTTCATCAACTAATGAAAAACTGTTTTTT. It translates as CASSSSTNEKLFF.